Shown below are 4 T cell receptor beta chains from a single sample sequenced in a study of blood T cell repertoires in COVID-19. Profiled with immunoSEQ multiplex PCR; TCRdb holds only in-frame clones, not every one. The sample holds under 200,000 clones, roughly four fifths seen once. The specimen sequenced was peripheral blood. The origin of the receptors is a human donor in a cohort sampled during active COVID-19.

V usage is TRBV28 and J usage is TRBJ1-6, with a weak D call TRBD1 (5 bases). The germline V gene encodes CDR1 MDHEN and CDR2 SYDVKM. The ends were cut back, 7 bases at V and 10 bases at J, with 14 bases in the middle. This CDR3 region has 13 residues. This CDR3 reads CASNVAGRSPLHF. In DNA form, the CDR3 reads TGTGCCAGCAATGTGGCAGGGCGGTCACCCCTCCACTTT.

V gene TRBV7-3 combines with J gene TRBJ1-2; 9 bases are shared with TRBD1. Germline V gene sequence: CDR1 SGHTA, CDR2 FQGTGA. V shed 5 bases, J shed 8 bases, and the junction held 6 bases outside the gene matches. This CDR3 is built from 13 residues. CDR3: CASSPGDRDGYTF. The CDR3 region has the DNA TGTGCCAGCAGCCCCGGGGACAGGGACGGCTACACCTTC. The variable domain in full, with the rest retrieved from reference TRBV7-3 and TRBJ1-2, is GAGVSQTPSNKVTEKGKYVELRCDPISGHTALYWYRQSLGQGPEFLIYFQGTGAADDSGLPNDRFFAVRPEGSVSTLKIQRTERGDSAVYLCASSPGDRDGYTFGSGTRLTVV.

The V call is TRBV4-2, the J call TRBJ1-2; D perhaps matches TRBD1 (6 bases). From germline, CDR1 is LGHNA and CDR2 YNFKEQ. Trimming removed 0 bases from V and 2 bases from J, with 13 bases in between. The CDR3 has 16 amino acids. The CDR3 loop reads CASSQEQTGQNYGYTF. CDR3 nucleotides: TGTGCCAGCAGCCAAGAGCAGACAGGACAGAACTATGGCTACACCTTC.

The chain uses TRBV18 and TRBJ2-7, with D possibly matching TRBD1 (5 bases). Germline CDR1 KGHSH, CDR2 LQKENI. Trimming left V 5 bases short and J 6 bases short, with 11 bases between. The CDR3 runs to 12 residues. Here the CDR3 reads CASSDSVTEQYF. CDR3 DNA sequence: TGTGCCAGCTCAGACAGCGTAACCGAGCAGTACTTC.